This record looks at one TCR beta chain sequence and its context. The data were produced by immunoSEQ multiplex PCR, yet TCRdb's version contains in-frame clones alone and is incomplete. This sample has 2 million to 2.5 million clones, with 85% to 95% found just once. From germline, CDR1 is KGHSH and CDR2 LQKENI. J gave up 9 bases and V 2 bases, and 13 bases lay outside the gene matches. The CDR3 is 16 residues long. The data originate from a study of shared clonotypes between healthy human individuals. Source material: naive CD4+ T cells from PBMCs. Indicated subset: CD45RA+ positively selected. The sequence was obtained from a young man in good health. Some clones in this sample may be carry-over from other donors' samples. V gene TRBV18 combines with J gene TRBJ1-5; 7 bases agree with TRBD1. The CDR3: CASSPAEGATFLPQHF. For the CDR3, the DNA is TGTGCCAGCTCACCAGCCGAGGGGGCCACCTTTCTGCCCCAGCATTTT.